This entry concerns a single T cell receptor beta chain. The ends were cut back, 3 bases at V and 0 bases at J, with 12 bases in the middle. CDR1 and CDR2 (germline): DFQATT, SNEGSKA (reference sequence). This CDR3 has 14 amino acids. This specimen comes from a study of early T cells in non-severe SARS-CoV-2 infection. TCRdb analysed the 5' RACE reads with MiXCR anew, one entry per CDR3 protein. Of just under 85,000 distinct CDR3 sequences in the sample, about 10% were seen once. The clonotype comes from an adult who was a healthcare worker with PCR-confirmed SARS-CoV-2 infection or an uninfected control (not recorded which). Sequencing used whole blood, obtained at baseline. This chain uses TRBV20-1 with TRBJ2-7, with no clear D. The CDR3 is CSASDHGSSYEQYF. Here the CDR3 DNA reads TGCAGTGCTAGCGACCATGGCAGCTCCTACGAGCAGTACTTC.